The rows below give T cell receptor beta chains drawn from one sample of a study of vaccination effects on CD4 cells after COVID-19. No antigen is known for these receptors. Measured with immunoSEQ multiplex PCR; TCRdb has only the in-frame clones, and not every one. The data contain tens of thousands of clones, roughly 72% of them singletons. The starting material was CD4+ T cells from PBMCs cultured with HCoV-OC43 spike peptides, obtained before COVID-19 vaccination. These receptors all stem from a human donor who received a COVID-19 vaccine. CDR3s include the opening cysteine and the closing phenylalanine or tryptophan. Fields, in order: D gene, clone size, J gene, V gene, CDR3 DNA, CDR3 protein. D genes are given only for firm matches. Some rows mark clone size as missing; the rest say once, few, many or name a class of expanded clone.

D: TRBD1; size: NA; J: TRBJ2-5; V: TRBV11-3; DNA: TGTGCCAGCAGCGACCGGGGGACAGGGAGGGAGACCCAGTACTTC; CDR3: CASSDRGTGRETQYF
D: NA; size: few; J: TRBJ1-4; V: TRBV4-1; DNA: TGCGCCAGCAGCCAAGATGCGGTTACTAATGAAAAACTGTTTTTT; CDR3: CASSQDAVTNEKLFF
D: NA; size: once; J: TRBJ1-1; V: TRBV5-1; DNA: TGCGCCAGCAGCTTGACGGCGGGGAACACTGAAGCTTTCTTT; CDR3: CASSLTAGNTEAFF
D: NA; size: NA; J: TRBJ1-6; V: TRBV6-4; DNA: TGTGCCAGCAGTATCGACAGGTTCGGTTCACCCCTCCACTTT; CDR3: CASSIDRFGSPLHF
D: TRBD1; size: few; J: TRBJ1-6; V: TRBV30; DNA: TGTGCCTGGAGTTACTTAGGACAGGGAAATTCACCCCTCCACTTT; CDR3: CAWSYLGQGNSPLHF
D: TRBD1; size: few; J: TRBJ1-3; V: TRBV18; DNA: TGTGCCAGCTCACCTCAGACAGGGGGCTCTGGAAACACCATATATTTT; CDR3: CASSPQTGGSGNTIYF
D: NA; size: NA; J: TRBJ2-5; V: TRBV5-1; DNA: TGCGCCAGCAGCTTAACGGGACACCAAGAGACCCAGTACTTC; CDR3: CASSLTGHQETQYF
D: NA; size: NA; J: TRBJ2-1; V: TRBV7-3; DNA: TGTGCCAGCAGCTTAGACGGGGGTGACTACAATGAGCAGTTCTTC; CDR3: CASSLDGGDYNEQFF
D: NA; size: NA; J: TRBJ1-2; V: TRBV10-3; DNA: TGTGCCATCAGTCTGCAGGGCTGGGGCTACACCTTC; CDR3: CAISLQGWGYTF
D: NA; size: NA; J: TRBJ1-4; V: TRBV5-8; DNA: TGTGCCAGCAGCTCGGGGACTCCTAGCCTTAATGAAAAACTGTTTTTT; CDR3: CASSSGTPSLNEKLFF
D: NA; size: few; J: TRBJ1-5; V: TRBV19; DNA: TGTGCCAGTAGTAGAGACAGCTCCAATCAGCCCCAGCATTTT; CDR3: CASSRDSSNQPQHF
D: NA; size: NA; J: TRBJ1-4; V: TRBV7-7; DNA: TGTGCCAGCAGCTTAGGCCACAATGAAAAACTGTTTTTT; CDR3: CASSLGHNEKLFF
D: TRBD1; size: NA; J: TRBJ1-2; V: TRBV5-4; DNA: TGTGCCAGCAGCTCCCGGGACAGGGTGGGTGGCTACACCTTC; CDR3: CASSSRDRVGGYTF
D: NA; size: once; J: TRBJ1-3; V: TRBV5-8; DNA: TGTGCCAGCAGCTTGGCGGTGATTACTGGAAACACCATATATTTT; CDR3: CASSLAVITGNTIYF
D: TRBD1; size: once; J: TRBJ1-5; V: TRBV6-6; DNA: TGTGCCAGCAGTCTTACAGGACAGGGAAATCAGCCCCAGCATTTT; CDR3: CASSLTGQGNQPQHF
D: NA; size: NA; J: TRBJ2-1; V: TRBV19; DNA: TGTGCCAGTAGTACAAACAATGAGCAGTTCTTC; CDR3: CASSTNNEQFF
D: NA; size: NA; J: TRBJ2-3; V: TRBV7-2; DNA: TGTGCCAGCAGCTCCTCTTCCATTGATACGCAGTATTTT; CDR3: CASSSSSIDTQYF
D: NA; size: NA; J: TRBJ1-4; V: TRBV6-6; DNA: TGTGCCAGCAGTTTCGGGGAATCTAATGAAAAACTGTTTTTT; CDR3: CASSFGESNEKLFF
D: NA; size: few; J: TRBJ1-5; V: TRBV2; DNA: TGTGCCAGCAGTTTTACCTCCAACAATCAGCCCCAGCATTTT; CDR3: CASSFTSNNQPQHF
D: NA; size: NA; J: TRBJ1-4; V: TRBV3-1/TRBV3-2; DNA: TGTGCCAGCAGCCAAGGGCCGGGGGATGAAAAACTGTTTTTT; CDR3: CASSQGPGDEKLFF
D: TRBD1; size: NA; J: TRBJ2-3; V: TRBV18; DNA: TGTGCCAGCTCACTAGGGACAGGGGCAGGGGATACGCAGTATTTT; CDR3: CASSLGTGAGDTQYF
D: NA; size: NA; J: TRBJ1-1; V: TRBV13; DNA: TGTGCCAGCAGCGTCGGCGGGGGGTTGGTGAACACTGAAGCTTTCTTT; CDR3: CASSVGGGLVNTEAFF
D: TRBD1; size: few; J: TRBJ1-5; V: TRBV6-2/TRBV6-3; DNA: TGTGCCAGCAGTTCCCCCCGGGACAGGGAAGACTGGTATCAGCCCCAGCATTTT; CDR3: CASSSPRDREDWYQPQHF
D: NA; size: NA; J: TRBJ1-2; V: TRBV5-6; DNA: TGTGCCAGCAGCTTGGCTGGAGGGGAGGGCGGCTACACCTTC; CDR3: CASSLAGGEGGYTF
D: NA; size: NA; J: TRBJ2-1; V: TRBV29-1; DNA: TGCAGCGTCGGACGGACCGATTACAATGAGCAGTTCTTC; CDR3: CSVGRTDYNEQFF
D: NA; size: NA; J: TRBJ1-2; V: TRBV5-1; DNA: TGCGCCAGCAGCTTAGGGGCTAACTATGGCTACACCTTC; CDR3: CASSLGANYGYTF
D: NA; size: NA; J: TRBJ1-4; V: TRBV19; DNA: TGTGCCAGTAGCCCCAAGAGTGAAAAACTGTTTTTT; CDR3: CASSPKSEKLFF
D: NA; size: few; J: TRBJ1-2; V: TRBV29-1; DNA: TGCAGCGTTGAAGTCCAGGGTGGGGGCTATGGCTACACCTTC; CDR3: CSVEVQGGGYGYTF
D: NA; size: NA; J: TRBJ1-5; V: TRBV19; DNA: TGTGCCAGTAGTAGAACGGGTTATAGCAATCAGCCCCAGCATTTT; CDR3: CASSRTGYSNQPQHF
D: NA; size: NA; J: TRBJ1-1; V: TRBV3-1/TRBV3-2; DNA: TGTGCCAGCAGCCAAGTTCGGAACACTGAAGCTTTCTTT; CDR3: CASSQVRNTEAFF
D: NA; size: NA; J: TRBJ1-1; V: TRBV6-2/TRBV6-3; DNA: TGTGCCAGCAGTTCAGGGCCCATCAACTCAAAGAACACTGAAGCTTTCTTT; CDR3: CASSSGPINSKNTEAFF
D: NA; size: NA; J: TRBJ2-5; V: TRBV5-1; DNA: TGCGCCAGCAGGTTCGGACGGACCGGAGAGACCCAGTACTTC; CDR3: CASRFGRTGETQYF
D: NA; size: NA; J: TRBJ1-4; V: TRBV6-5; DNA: TGTGCCAGCATGGCAACTAATGAAAAACTGTTTTTT; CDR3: CASMATNEKLFF
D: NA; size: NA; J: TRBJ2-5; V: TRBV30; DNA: TGTGCCTGGAGGTCCCACAGGGAAAGGAGACAAGAGACCCAGTACTTC; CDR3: CAWRSHRERRQETQYF
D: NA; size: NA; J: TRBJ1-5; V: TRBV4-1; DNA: TGCGCCAGCAGCCAGCAGACAGGCAATCAGCCCCAGCATTTT; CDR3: CASSQQTGNQPQHF
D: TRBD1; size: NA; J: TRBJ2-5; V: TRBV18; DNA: TGTGCCAGCTCACCGGTTGGGATTTCGACAGGGGGGGAGACCCAGTACTTC; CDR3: CASSPVGISTGGETQYF